These T cell receptor beta chains were read from a single sample in a study of OX40 agonist ivuxolimab in advanced cancers. The protocol was immunoSEQ multiplex PCR, while the TCRdb copy is restricted to in-frame clones and leaves out a portion. The data contain 65,000 to 80,000 clones, roughly nine tenths of them singletons. The material was CD4+ or CD8+ T cells sorted from blood, obtained in a trial of the OX40 agonist ivuxolimab. The receptors shown here come from an adult with an advanced solid tumor such as melanoma, head and neck, liver or kidney cancer. Each CDR3 is given without its conserved first and last residue. Fields, in order: J gene, V gene, CDR3 protein.

j_call: TRBJ1-2; v_call: TRBV28; cdr3_aa: ASSLLKDYGYT
j_call: TRBJ2-1; v_call: TRBV4-1; cdr3_aa: ASSQEDLALSYNEQF
j_call: TRBJ2-7; v_call: TRBV27; cdr3_aa: ASSPSYHEQY
j_call: TRBJ2-1; v_call: TRBV11-3; cdr3_aa: ASTDSGTSVANEQF
j_call: TRBJ1-2; v_call: TRBV5-1; cdr3_aa: ASSLTGSYGYT
j_call: TRBJ2-3; v_call: TRBV9; cdr3_aa: ASSASGPDTQY
j_call: TRBJ1-4; v_call: TRBV27; cdr3_aa: ASSLKVNEKLF
j_call: TRBJ2-2; v_call: TRBV5-1; cdr3_aa: ASSLGAGRGTGELF
j_call: TRBJ2-5; v_call: TRBV20-1; cdr3_aa: SARVVETQY
j_call: TRBJ2-1; v_call: TRBV4-2; cdr3_aa: ASSRLAVGAPSDEQF
j_call: TRBJ2-3; v_call: TRBV11-2; cdr3_aa: ASSPRGVGGSAGTDTQY
j_call: TRBJ2-7; v_call: TRBV18; cdr3_aa: ASSPSQYEQY
j_call: TRBJ1-1; v_call: TRBV7-2; cdr3_aa: ASSRFWRENTEAF
j_call: TRBJ2-2; v_call: TRBV7-8; cdr3_aa: ASSLTWPGTGELF
j_call: TRBJ1-5; v_call: TRBV7-9; cdr3_aa: ASSGLDGQPQH
j_call: TRBJ1-2; v_call: TRBV6-1; cdr3_aa: ASSDMTGIYGYT
j_call: TRBJ2-1; v_call: TRBV25-1; cdr3_aa: ASSEWGGLYNEQF
j_call: TRBJ2-3; v_call: TRBV2; cdr3_aa: ASSLGTSGITDTQY
j_call: TRBJ2-2; v_call: TRBV28; cdr3_aa: ASSFTGDGELF
j_call: TRBJ2-2; v_call: TRBV7-3; cdr3_aa: ASSRQGESNTGELF
j_call: TRBJ1-4; v_call: TRBV19; cdr3_aa: ASSIKVFRALNEKLF
j_call: TRBJ2-4; v_call: TRBV25-1; cdr3_aa: ASSPGGNIQY
j_call: TRBJ2-1; v_call: TRBV28; cdr3_aa: ASSSASSYNEQF
j_call: TRBJ2-3; v_call: TRBV4-2; cdr3_aa: ASSHILAGGADTQY
j_call: TRBJ2-7; v_call: TRBV28; cdr3_aa: ASRSGGPYEQY
j_call: TRBJ2-3; v_call: TRBV7-5; cdr3_aa: ARSYGLAVSTDTQY
j_call: TRBJ2-7; v_call: TRBV5-1; cdr3_aa: ASSPLGSHYEQY
j_call: TRBJ2-7; v_call: TRBV29-1; cdr3_aa: SVEVRYEQY
j_call: TRBJ1-2; v_call: TRBV28; cdr3_aa: ASSEGQGAGYGYT
j_call: TRBJ1-1; v_call: TRBV19; cdr3_aa: ASSVLFSAAVNTEAF
j_call: TRBJ2-7; v_call: TRBV28; cdr3_aa: ASSLLLALWRPGVEQY
j_call: TRBJ2-7; v_call: TRBV29-1; cdr3_aa: SVLQGYEQY
j_call: TRBJ1-2; v_call: TRBV6-6; cdr3_aa: ASSYTKTGDGYT
j_call: TRBJ2-5; v_call: TRBV11-1; cdr3_aa: ASSLGPLDVRGTQY
j_call: TRBJ2-3; v_call: TRBV25-1; cdr3_aa: ASSPVDYTDTQY
j_call: TRBJ2-7; v_call: TRBV21-1; cdr3_aa: ASSKVGEEYEQY
j_call: TRBJ2-3; v_call: TRBV7-8; cdr3_aa: ASSLADRRTDTQY
j_call: TRBJ2-3; v_call: TRBV29-1; cdr3_aa: SLLLTSGTQY
j_call: TRBJ1-4; v_call: TRBV28; cdr3_aa: ASSSLDSATNEKLF
j_call: TRBJ2-7; v_call: TRBV4-1; cdr3_aa: ASSQDVNLGQGGYEQY
j_call: TRBJ2-7; v_call: TRBV5-4; cdr3_aa: ASSGTSGRAEEQY
j_call: TRBJ2-7; v_call: TRBV10-1; cdr3_aa: ASRGTGGDHDEQY